One and the same sample provided the 26 T cell receptor beta chains below, sequenced in a study of blood T cells in healthy people across ages. The authors ran a second PCR of about 6 to 11 cycles using a sample-barcoded 5' primer and a J-beta primer mix. TCRdb reanalysed the 5' RACE reads using MiXCR and keeps one entry per CDR3 protein. Of 650,000 to 900,000 distinct CDR3 sequences in the sample, 62% are singletons; the top ten hold 28%. Material: blood. The receptor set was obtained from a young man in good health.

V usage is TRBV10-3 and J usage is TRBJ2-1, with TRBD2 matching over 14 bases. Trimming took 6 bases from V and 2 from J; bases not matched to a gene: 3. The CDR3 runs 16 residues. Germline CDR1 ENHRY, CDR2 SYGVKD. The CDR3 is CAIRGTSGGPYNEQFF. Written as DNA, the CDR3 is TGTGCCATCAGGGGGACTAGCGGGGGACCCTACAATGAGCAGTTCTTC.

The V call is TRBV20-1, the J call TRBJ2-3, with TRBD1 matching 7 bases. Trimming removed 4 bases from V and 4 bases from J; junction bases left unmatched: 5. Germline V gene data show CDR1 as DFQATT and CDR2 as SNEGSKA (reference sequence). This CDR3 comprises 13 residues. This chain's CDR3 is CSAIQGLSDTQYF. CDR3 bases: TGCAGTGCTATACAGGGGTTGTCAGATACGCAGTATTTT.

The rearrangement uses TRBV4-3 and TRBJ2-1, with TRBD1 as a possible D gene (5 bases). Trimming pared 2 bases from V and 2 bases from J, leaving 10 bases between. This CDR3 region has 15 residues. Germline V lookup: CDR1 LGHNA, CDR2 YSLEER. The CDR3 nucleotides are TGCGCCAGCAGCCAAAGGGGCCGCGCCTACAATGAGCAGTTCTTC. It translates to CASSQRGRAYNEQFF.

This clonotype has just a few counts. V and J are TRBV4-2 and TRBJ2-3; D not resolved. In germline, CDR1 is LGHNA, CDR2 YNFKEQ. The V end lost 2 bases, the J end lost 1 base, and 10 bases lay between the germline ends. This CDR3 contains 15 residues. DNA of the CDR3: TGTGCCAGCAGCCAAATCGGGCAGGGCACAGATACGCAGTATTTT. It specifies CASSQIGQGTDTQYF.

There are many counts of this clonotype. CDR3 nucleotide sequence: TGTGCCAGCAGCCCTCGGACAGGGGGCTACGAGCAGTACTTC. Its protein is CASSPRTGGYEQYF. The J gene is TRBJ2-7, the V gene TRBV9; 10 bases align to TRBD1. Germline V gene lookup returns CDR1 SGDLS and CDR2 YYNGEE. The CDR3 totals 14 residues. V lost 4 bases to trimming and J lost 3 bases; unmatched junction nucleotides: 4.

CDR3 sequence (DNA): TGTGCCAGCACCCCGAGAGGGGAGTATGGCTACACCTTC. Amino acids: CASTPRGEYGYTF. The chain carries TRBV12-3 or TRBV12-4 and TRBJ1-2, with D maybe TRBD1 (5 bases). V was cut by 7 bases and J by 5 bases, with 14 bases left in between. This CDR3 comprises 13 residues.

V usage is TRBV6-6 and J usage is TRBJ2-4; TRBD1 might be the D (5 bases). The better agreement between TRBJ2-7 and the DNA end casts doubt on the J call. Germline assignment: CDR1 MNHNY and CDR2 SVGAGI (reference sequence). The CDR3 spans 12 residues. CDR3 in DNA: TGTGCCAGCAGTTATATACAGGACGAGCAGTACTTC. The encoded protein is CASSYIQDEQYF.

The chain employs TRBV28 and TRBJ2-7, with D tentatively TRBD2 (5 bases). The CDR3 totals 13 residues. V lost 5 bases and J 2 bases, leaving 10 bases between the germline ends. CDR1 is MDHEN and CDR2 is SYDVKM in the germline V gene. The CDR3 nucleotides read TGTGCCAGCAGTCCCGACTATACCTACGAGCAGTACTTC. This encodes CASSPDYTYEQYF.

The J gene is TRBJ2-7, the V gene TRBV27; D is uncertain. With 5 bases removed from V and 0 bases from J, the gap between germline ends came to 14 bases. This CDR3 has 15 amino acids. Germline V gives CDR1 MNHEY, CDR2 SMNVEV (reference sequence). The CDR3 here is CASSPGGASSYEQYF. In nucleotides, the CDR3 is TGTGCCAGCAGTCCGGGCGGTGCGAGCTCCTACGAGCAGTACTTC.

The chain is built from TRBV11-2 and TRBJ2-3; no clear D gene. This CDR3 comprises 15 residues. Per germline, CDR1 SGHAT and CDR2 FQNNGV. Trimming took 5 bases from V and 0 from J, leaving 12 bases between them. The CDR3 DNA is TGTGCCAGCAGCCCAAGACGTGAGAGCACAGATACGCAGTATTTT. This gives the protein CASSPRRESTDTQYF.

This rearrangement joins TRBV2 to TRBJ1-6; D is unresolved. The V gene lost 4 bases and the J gene lost 0 bases, with 7 bases spanning the gap. Germline V gives CDR1 SNHLY, CDR2 FYNNEI. The CDR3 is made up of 15 amino acids. The CDR3 protein is CASSGIGSYNSPLHF. CDR3 coding DNA: TGTGCCAGCAGTGGCATCGGCTCCTATAATTCACCCCTCCACTTT.

In its sample, this clonotype was seen a few times. V and J are TRBV9 and TRBJ2-1, with 11 positions matching TRBD2. The CDR3 covers 16 residues. The germline V gene has CDR1 SGDLS and CDR2 YYNGEE. The V gene end was trimmed by 1 base and the J gene end by 8 bases; junction bases not matched to a gene: 8. The chain's CDR3 is CASSVLAGGPLHEQFF. The DNA of the CDR3 is TGTGCCAGCAGCGTACTAGCGGGGGGCCCACTCCATGAGCAGTTCTTC.

There are a few counts of this clonotype. J is TRBJ2-6 and V is TRBV20-1; D gene uncertain. V gave up 0 bases and J gave up 3 bases, with 9 bases separating them. Germline V gene data show CDR1 as DFQATT and CDR2 as SNEGSKA (reference sequence). The CDR3 sequence is 15 residues long. CDR3 in amino acids: CSARDWAGGANVLTF. The CDR3 DNA is TGCAGTGCTAGAGATTGGGCAGGTGGGGCCAACGTCCTGACTTTC.

J is TRBJ1-2 and V is TRBV29-1; no definite D call. Per the germline V gene, CDR1 is SQVTM and CDR2 is ANQGSEA. V dropped 3 bases and J dropped 0 bases, with 5 bases sitting between them. The length of the CDR3 is 12 residues. CDR3 bases: TGCAGCGTTGAGGTCCCTAACTATGGCTACACCTTC. This codes for CSVEVPNYGYTF.

J is TRBJ2-7 and V is TRBV6-1; D gene ambiguous. V was shortened by 4 bases and J by 0 bases, with 7 bases between the two germline ends. CDR3 length: 13 residues. Germline V gene sequence: CDR1 MNHNS, CDR2 SASEGT. The CDR3 bases are TGTGCCAGCAGTGTATCCATCTCCTACGAGCAGTACTTC. The encoded protein is CASSVSISYEQYF.

The chain is built from TRBV2 and TRBJ2-2; 8 nucleotides line up with TRBD2. V trimming: 7 bases; J trimming: 0 bases; junction bases outside the gene matches: 4. Looked up from germline, CDR1 is SNHLY and CDR2 is FYNNEI. CDR3 length: 15 amino acids. The CDR3 DNA follows: TGTGCCAGCAAGCTCGGGGGGGCGAACACCGGGGAGCTGTTTTTT. Its translation: CASKLGGANTGELFF.

V gene TRBV4-1 combines with J gene TRBJ2-1, with 8 bases matching TRBD2. Germline V CDR1 and CDR2: MGHRA, YSYEKL. The CDR3 runs 17 residues. V lost 3 bases and J lost 4; bases outside the gene matches: 11. The CDR3 coding sequence is TGCGCCAGCAGCCACGCGGGATTAGCGGGGCAATACAATGAGCAGTTCTTC. Translating gives CASSHAGLAGQYNEQFF.

This clonotype was observed a few times. The chain recombines TRBV4-3 with TRBJ2-7, with D possibly called TRBD1 or TRBD2 (5 bases each). The V end was cut by 1 base, the J end by 3 bases, with 19 bases between. In germline, CDR1 is LGHNA, CDR2 YSLEER. The CDR3 covers 17 residues. CDR3 loop: CASSQGPPEGLIYEQYF. CDR3 nucleotides: TGCGCCAGCAGCCAAGGCCCCCCTGAGGGGTTGATCTACGAGCAGTACTTC.

The J gene is TRBJ2-1, the V gene TRBV29-1; 8 nucleotides align to TRBD1. The germline CDR1 and CDR2 sequences are SQVTM and ANQGSEA. V was clipped by 4 bases and J by 3 bases; unmatched bases: 2. The CDR3 consists of 13 residues. CDR3 sequence: CSVGGTGYNEQFF. The DNA for the CDR3 is TGCAGCGTTGGGGGGACAGGCTACAATGAGCAGTTCTTC.

The rearrangement links TRBV10-3 to TRBJ1-5, with 7 nucleotides matching TRBD1. The germline V gene encodes CDR1 ENHRY and CDR2 SYGVKD. The CDR3 contains 14 residues. V dropped 6 bases and J dropped 4; count of bases not matched to a gene: 6. CDR3 nucleotide sequence: TGTGCCATCAGGGGGGACAGCCAGAATCAGCCCCAGCATTTT. This gives the protein CAIRGDSQNQPQHF.

This chain joins TRBV20-1 and TRBJ2-7, with D maybe TRBD1 (6 bases). The CDR3 extends over 18 amino acids. CDR1 DFQATT and CDR2 SNEGSKA come from the germline V gene (reference sequence). The V and J ends lost 2 bases and 0 bases respectively, with 23 bases between them. The CDR3 spells CSARRSLPGTSLSYEQYF. The CDR3 bases are TGCAGTGCTAGAAGGAGCCTGCCTGGGACATCCCTCTCCTACGAGCAGTACTTC.

J is TRBJ1-4 and V is TRBV29-1, with TRBD1 as a possible D gene (5 bases). There are 13 residues in the CDR3. Trimming removed 3 bases from V and 7 bases from J, with 12 bases in between. Looked up from germline, CDR1 is SQVTM and CDR2 is ANQGSEA. CDR3 sequence reads: CSVERGLGEKLFF. In nucleotides, the CDR3 is TGCAGCGTTGAGAGGGGTTTGGGTGAAAAACTGTTTTTT.

The V gene is TRBV11-3, the J gene TRBJ2-1; D is undetermined. The CDR3 loop spans 16 amino acids. The germline V and J ends were trimmed by 1 base and 1 base, with 11 bases remaining between them. Germline CDR1 and CDR2: SGHNT and YENEEA. The CDR3 DNA follows: TGTGCCAGCAGCTTAGGTGGGGTACCATCCTACAATGAGCAGTTCTTC. Translated, it gives CASSLGGVPSYNEQFF.

This rearrangement joins TRBV5-1 to TRBJ2-6; no definite D call. Deletions cut 0 bases from V and 2 bases from J, with 9 bases between. Germline-derived CDR1 and CDR2 are SGHRS and YFSETQ. This CDR3 comprises 16 residues. CDR3 protein: CASSLDGLPGANVLTF. Written as DNA, the CDR3 is TGCGCCAGCAGCTTGGACGGTTTGCCTGGGGCCAACGTCCTGACTTTC.

This clonotype was seen a few times. This sequence joins TRBV4-2 and TRBJ2-3, with 13 positions matching TRBD2. Germline CDR1 LGHNA, CDR2 YNFKEQ. The CDR3 totals 18 residues. V shed 0 bases and J 5 bases; nucleotides not matched to a gene: 8. Written as DNA, the CDR3 is TGTGCCAGCAGCCAAGATATCTTCGGGACTAGCGGGGTAGATACGCAGTATTTT. The encoded protein is CASSQDIFGTSGVDTQYF.

The chain carries TRBV29-1 and TRBJ2-4, with D possibly TRBD2 on 6 matching bases. The DNA end is more similar to TRBJ2-5, so the J call may be wrong. The length of the CDR3 is 14 residues. CDR1 is SQVTM, CDR2 ANQGSEA, per germline. The CDR3 region is CSVEKSSGVETQYF. In nucleotides, the CDR3 is TGCAGCGTTGAGAAGAGTAGCGGCGTAGAGACCCAGTACTTC.